The 7 T cell receptor beta chains below all came from one sample that was sequenced in a study of sequential checkpoint blockade in melanoma. Treatment given: randomized to nivolumab then ipilimumab (arm A) or the reverse (arm B). Produced via immunoSEQ multiplex PCR; TCRdb's table is partial and in-frame only. The sample records several thousand clones, approximately 76% being singletons. Here the sequenced sample was CD8+ T cells sorted from blood (inferred from file names), taken from a patient given nivolumab and ipilimumab in sequence. The receptors were sampled from a human donor with melanoma.

This clone turned up a few times. The chain employs TRBV19 and TRBJ2-1, with TRBD2 matching 10 bases. Per the germline V gene, CDR1 is LNHDA and CDR2 is SQIVND (reference sequence). The CDR3 loop spans 14 amino acids. Germline trimming cut 6 bases from V and 5 bases from J; bases unmatched to any gene: 4. The CDR3 DNA reads as TGTGCCAGTAGCGGGACTAGCGTAGACAATGAGCAGTTCTTC. It is translated as CASSGTSVDNEQFF.

The gene calls are TRBV7-9 and TRBJ1-1, with TRBD1 as a possible D gene (5 bases). Germline V gene data show CDR1 as SEHNR and CDR2 as FQNEAQ (reference sequence). V lost 5 bases and J 4 bases, leaving 11 bases between the germline ends. CDR3 length equals 13 residues. The CDR3 region is CASSRGLSTEAFF. The CDR3, as DNA: TGTGCCAGCAGCCGGGGACTGTCCACTGAAGCTTTCTTT. The variable domain in full, with the rest retrieved from reference TRBV7-9 and TRBJ1-1, is DTGVSQNPRHKITKRGQNVTFRCDPISEHNRLYWYRQTLGQGPEFLTYFQNEAQLEKSRLLSDRFSAERPKGSFSTLEIQRTEQGDSAMYLCASSRGLSTEAFFGQGTRLTVV.

This sequence joins TRBV27 and TRBJ1-2; 12 positions agree with TRBD1. CDR3 length: 15 amino acids. J was trimmed by 2 bases and V by 5 bases; bases with no gene match: 3. Germline V lookup: CDR1 MNHEY, CDR2 SMNVEV (reference sequence). The CDR3 nucleotides are TGTGCCAGCAGTCAGGGACAGGGGGCGAACTATGGCTACACCTTC. This translates into CASSQGQGANYGYTF.

The gene calls are TRBV9 and TRBJ1-4, with TRBD1 as a possible D gene (6 bases). Germline lookup yields CDR1 SGDLS and CDR2 YYNGEE. There are 16 residues in the CDR3. V gave up 3 bases and J gave up 8 bases, with 20 bases separating them. CDR3 in amino acids: CASSAEGEGFGEKLFF. CDR3 nucleotides: TGTGCCAGCAGCGCCGAGGGGGAGGGGTTTGGAGAAAAACTGTTTTTT.

This clone was seen once. The chain couples TRBV9 to TRBJ2-7; 11 nucleotides agree with TRBD2. CDR1 is SGDLS and CDR2 is YYNGEE in the germline V gene. The CDR3 has 14 residues. V was clipped by 6 bases and J by 3 bases; unmatched bases: 5. CDR3 protein: CASNPGLADYEQYF. The CDR3 region has the DNA TGTGCCAGCAACCCGGGACTAGCGGACTACGAGCAGTACTTC.

This clone was seen only a few times. The chain is built from TRBV7-2 and TRBJ2-6; D gene ambiguous. Germline V gives CDR1 SGHTA, CDR2 FQGNSA. The CDR3 runs to 16 residues. Trimming took 4 bases from V and 3 from J, leaving 13 bases between them. The DNA of the CDR3 is TGTGCCAGCAGCTCAACCAGGCGAAGTGGGGCCAACGTCCTGACTTTC. Protein product: CASSSTRRSGANVLTF.

This chain's CDR3 is CASSGTGRTEAFF. Written as DNA, the CDR3 is TGTGCCAGCAGCGGGACAGGGAGGACTGAAGCTTTCTTT. The rearrangement joins TRBV5-6 to TRBJ1-1; 9 bases match TRBD1. V shed 4 bases and J 5 bases; nucleotides not matched to a gene: 3. Germline V gives CDR1 SGHDT, CDR2 YYEEEE. This CDR3 has 13 amino acids. Using reference TRBV5-6 and TRBJ1-1 for the parts outside the CDR3, the full variable domain is DAGVTQSPTHLIKTRGQQVTLRCSPKSGHDTVSWYQQALGQGPQFIFQYYEEEERQRGNFPDRFSGHQFPNYSSELNVNALLLGDSALYLCASSGTGRTEAFFGQGTRLTVV.